This T cell receptor beta chain was identified during a study of cytomegalovirus exposure and HLA in healthy donors. For the study at large: A later analysis reported the approximately 120 validation repertoires used the same platform as the roughly 700 first-cohort repertoires. The study, taken as a whole, reports: Cytomegalovirus association was listed for approximately 160 TCR beta chains.

The germline V and J ends were trimmed by 5 bases and 3 bases, with 19 bases remaining between them. The length of the CDR3 is 16 residues. The germline gives CDR1 MDHEN, CDR2 SYDVKM. Clones were sequenced by immunoSEQ multiplex PCR, and TCRdb holds only the in-frame ones, with some missing. There are roughly 270,000 clones in the sample; approximately 87% occur only once, and about 0.99% lies in the top ten. As for this clone: The antigen is not known.

The clonotype was recovered from a woman between 18 and 29 years old in good health and CMV-seronegative. The sequenced sample was PBMCs. This rearrangement joins TRBV28 to TRBJ1-1; TRBD1 is a possible D gene (5 bases). The DNA for the CDR3 is TGTGCCAGCAGTAACCCGTTGGGGGAGGTGGACACTGAAGCTTTCTTT. Its protein product is CASSNPLGEVDTEAFF.